This TCR beta chain was documented in a study of post-analysis software for immune sequencing data. Overall study context: Both relapsing-remitting and secondary progressive multiple sclerosis featured among the disease courses, as did progressive-relapsing multiple sclerosis.

Unique molecular identifiers featured in each of the TCR beta cDNA libraries. One entry per CDR3 protein, called by TCRdb with MiXCR from the PCR reads. The data contain roughly 400,000 distinct CDR3 sequences, approximately 42% of them singletons. The V end was cut by 10 bases, the J end by 7 bases, with 13 bases between. The CDR3 is 11 amino acids. Comment on this clonotype: Its cognate antigen is unknown.

Points from the study as a whole: Significantly lower normalized Chao1 diversity was seen in multiple sclerosis patients than in controls. Batch-mates among the samples co-clustered strongly by F measure. Patients used five TRBV segments, including TRBV5-6, TRBV5-1 and TRBV20-1, more often than controls.

The V and J genes are TRBV12-3 or TRBV12-4 and TRBJ1-2; the D is unclear. Input material: blood. The sequence was collected from a girl aged 2 to 9 with multiple sclerosis. CDR3 DNA sequence: TGTGCCACCCATTTATTCGGTGGCTACACCTTC. It codes for CATHLFGGYTF.